The present entry profiles one T cell receptor beta chain with its context. The CDR3 covers 13 residues. Germline-derived CDR1 and CDR2 are DFQATT and SNEGSKA (reference sequence). With 0 bases removed from V and 7 bases from J, the gap between germline ends came to 10 bases. Researchers prepared the TCRbeta library using unique molecular identifiers, the study reports. Using its own MiXCR run on the PCR reads, TCRdb lists one record per CDR3 protein. The sample carries about 610,000 distinct CDR3 sequences, more than 9% recorded once. The data stem from a study of T-cell reconstitution after alpha-beta-depleted transplantation in children.

This TCR derives from a human donor who donated a stem cell graft to a child with acute myeloid leukemia. The J gene is TRBJ2-1, the V gene TRBV20-1, with D possibly being TRBD2 (5 bases). The sample consisted of PBMCs from the stem cell graft donor, taken from the stem cell graft. The chain's CDR3 is CSARDEGGNEQFF. In nucleotides, the CDR3 is TGCAGTGCTAGAGATGAGGGTGGGAATGAGCAGTTCTTC.